At least ten counts were recorded for the clone carrying this T cell receptor beta chain. No antigen is known for it. The CDR3 totals 15 residues. The germline CDR1 and CDR2 sequences are DFQATT and SNEGSKA (reference sequence). Losses at the gene ends were 4 bases for V and 5 bases for J; bases not matched to a gene: 12. The sample comes from a study of T-cell reconstitution after alpha-beta-depleted transplantation in children. Study-wide findings and caveats: There were some patients whose high TCRbeta diversity at day 60 came from surviving recipient T cells and thymic progenitors.

Unique molecular identifiers tagged the TCRbeta library. Via MiXCR, TCRdb re-called the PCR reads, giving one row per CDR3 protein. This table holds around 700,000 distinct CDR3 sequences, around 13% found once. This clonotype was sampled from a girl aged 2 to 9 with congenital amegakaryocytic thrombocytopenia, due to receive a stem cell transplant. The rearrangement links TRBV20-1 to TRBJ1-2, with 8 bases fitting TRBD1. The specimen comprised PBMCs, sampled before TCRalphabeta/CD19-depleted stem cell transplant. CDR3 protein: CSATTDRDSFYGYTF. As DNA, the CDR3 is TGCAGTGCTACGACGGACAGGGACTCCTTTTATGGCTACACCTTC.